The clone carrying this T cell receptor beta chain was detected a few times. As yet, its antigen is unknown. The CDR3 has 15 amino acids. Germline-derived CDR1 and CDR2 are KGHSH and LQKENI. V was clipped by 3 bases and J by 8 bases, with 14 bases between them. These data belong to a study of beta chain features in type 1 diabetes. The study's findings and limits: The analysis here could not establish whether HLA type shapes TCRB rearrangement.

TCRB transcripts that were expressed got sequenced, as all of the isolated RNA had been reverse transcribed. Sequenced by immunoSEQ multiplex PCR; TCRdb stores in-frame clones only, minus some. The sample contains about 360,000 clones, roughly 12% of which appear only once. A heparinised blood draw that averaged roughly 100 mL was obtained once from each donor. The sequenced material came from naive CD4+ T cells from blood. The chain uses TRBV18 and TRBJ1-6; D possibly corresponds to TRBD1 (6 bases). This receptor was identified in a young man in good health. DNA of the CDR3: TGTGCCAGCTCACCTCGGGGACATTCAGATTCACCCCTCCACTTT. Its translation is CASSPRGHSDSPLHF.